Below are 9 T cell receptor beta chains sequenced from a single sample in a study of CD8 T cells in ankylosing spondylitis listed by TCRdb under 2017. Library creation used 5' RACE. The run used an Illumina HiSeq 2500. Starting from the raw public reads, TCRdb applied fastp trimming at Q25, assembled clones with MiXCR and retained in-frame beta chains. Every distinct CDR3 protein forms one entry, paired with its most common genes and DNA. For this sample the table gives 250,000 to 300,000 distinct CDR3 sequences, of which roughly 20% were detected only once. In total, the top ten clones hold roughly 7.3% of the sample. The material sequenced was blood, either unsorted or a sorted T cell fraction (not recorded which). The receptors originated from a male donor with ankylosing spondylitis or in good health (not recorded which).

V is TRBV13 and J is TRBJ2-1, with D possibly being TRBD1 (6 bases). Germline loops: CDR1 PRHDT, CDR2 FYEKMQ (reference sequence). This CDR3 comprises 14 residues. Trimming pared 4 bases from V and 5 bases from J, leaving 12 bases between. The CDR3: CASSSGTTDNEQFF. DNA of the CDR3: TGTGCCAGCAGCTCCGGGACAACCGACAATGAGCAGTTCTTC.

This clonotype was recorded at least ten times. This sequence joins TRBV15 and TRBJ1-5, with D maybe TRBD1 (6 bases). This CDR3 region has 14 residues. Germline assignment: CDR1 LNHNV and CDR2 YYDKDF (reference sequence). With 5 bases removed from V and 4 bases from J, the gap between germline ends came to 12 bases. Here the CDR3 DNA reads TGTGCCACCAGCCTGACAGGATTGAATCAGCCCCAGCATTTT. It yields the protein CATSLTGLNQPQHF.

The chain couples TRBV12-3 or TRBV12-4 to TRBJ2-1, with D perhaps matching TRBD2 (7 bases). The CDR3 length is 15 residues. V lost 6 bases and J lost 0, with 12 bases in between. Here the CDR3 reads CASSSGGPSYNEQFF. The CDR3 nucleotides are TGTGCCAGCAGCTCCGGGGGGCCCTCCTACAATGAGCAGTTCTTC.

This clonotype showed up many times. This chain connects TRBV3-1 to TRBJ1-1, with D perhaps TRBD1 (5 bases). The germline V gene has CDR1 LGHDT and CDR2 YNNKEL (reference sequence). V was cut by 3 bases and J by 8 bases, with 13 bases left in between. CDR3 size: 13 residues. The CDR3 nucleotides read TGTGCCAGCAGCCATGGACAATGGGGAGAAGCTTTCTTT. Its translation is CASSHGQWGEAFF.

The V call is TRBV6-1, the J call TRBJ1-5; perhaps TRBD1 as D (6 bases). The V gene's germline CDR1 is MNHNS and CDR2 SASEGT. The CDR3 is 14 amino acids. The ends were cut back, 6 bases at V and 6 bases at J, with 15 bases in the middle. The CDR3 DNA is TGTGCCAGCAGGATGGACCTAGGGGGTCAGCCCCAGCATTTT. This codes for CASRMDLGGQPQHF.

The chain joins TRBV12-3 or TRBV12-4 to TRBJ1-2, with D uncertain. The V gene lost 3 bases and the J gene lost 2 bases, with 10 bases spanning the gap. CDR3 length: 14 residues. CDR3 DNA sequence: TGTGCCAGCAGTTTTGACCCGGTGAACTATGGCTACACCTTC. Its protein is CASSFDPVNYGYTF.

This clonotype has only a few counts. This chain uses TRBV20-1 with TRBJ2-4; D not resolved. V was clipped by 3 bases and J by 0 bases, with 12 bases between them. This CDR3 has 15 amino acids. Germline V gene lookup returns CDR1 DFQATT and CDR2 SNEGSKA (reference sequence). The CDR3 spells CSASGQKLAKNIQYF. The CDR3 nucleotides are TGCAGTGCTAGTGGGCAGAAGCTAGCCAAAAACATTCAGTACTTC.

There are a few counts of this clonotype. The CDR3 region has the DNA TGTGCCAGCTCAATTCCGGGACAGGGGCCAAACATTCAGTACTTC. This gives the protein CASSIPGQGPNIQYF. The rearrangement uses TRBV18 and TRBJ2-4; TRBD1 aligns across 10 bases. The CDR3 has 15 residues. Unmatched junction bases numbered 7, after V lost 5 bases and J lost 6 bases. Germline CDR1 reads KGHSH; CDR2 reads LQKENI.

This clonotype came up a few times. V and J are TRBV12-3 or TRBV12-4 and TRBJ1-2; the match to TRBD1 covers 9 bases. The CDR3 is made up of 14 amino acids. The junction had 3 bases not matched to a gene; V was cut back by 5 bases and J by 2 bases. The CDR3 region is CASSRTGVNYGYTF. Here the CDR3 DNA reads TGTGCCAGCAGTAGGACAGGGGTAAACTATGGCTACACCTTC.